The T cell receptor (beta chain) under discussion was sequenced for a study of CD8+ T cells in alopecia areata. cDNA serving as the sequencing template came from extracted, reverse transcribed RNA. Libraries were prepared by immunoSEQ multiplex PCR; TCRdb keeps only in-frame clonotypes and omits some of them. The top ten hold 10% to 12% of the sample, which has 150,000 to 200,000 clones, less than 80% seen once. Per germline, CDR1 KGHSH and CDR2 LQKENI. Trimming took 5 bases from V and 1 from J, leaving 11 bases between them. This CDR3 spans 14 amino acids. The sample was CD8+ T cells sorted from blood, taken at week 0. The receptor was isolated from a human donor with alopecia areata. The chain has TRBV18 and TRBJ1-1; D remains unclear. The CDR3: CASSALEANTEAFF. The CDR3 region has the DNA TGTGCCAGCTCAGCTTTAGAGGCGAACACTGAAGCTTTCTTT. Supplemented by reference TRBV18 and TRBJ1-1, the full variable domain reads NAGVMQNPRHLVRRRGQEARLRCSPMKGHSHVYWYRQLPEEGLKFMVYLQKENIIDESGMPKERFSAEFPKEGPSILRIQQVVRGDSAAYFCASSALEANTEAFFGQGTRLTVV.